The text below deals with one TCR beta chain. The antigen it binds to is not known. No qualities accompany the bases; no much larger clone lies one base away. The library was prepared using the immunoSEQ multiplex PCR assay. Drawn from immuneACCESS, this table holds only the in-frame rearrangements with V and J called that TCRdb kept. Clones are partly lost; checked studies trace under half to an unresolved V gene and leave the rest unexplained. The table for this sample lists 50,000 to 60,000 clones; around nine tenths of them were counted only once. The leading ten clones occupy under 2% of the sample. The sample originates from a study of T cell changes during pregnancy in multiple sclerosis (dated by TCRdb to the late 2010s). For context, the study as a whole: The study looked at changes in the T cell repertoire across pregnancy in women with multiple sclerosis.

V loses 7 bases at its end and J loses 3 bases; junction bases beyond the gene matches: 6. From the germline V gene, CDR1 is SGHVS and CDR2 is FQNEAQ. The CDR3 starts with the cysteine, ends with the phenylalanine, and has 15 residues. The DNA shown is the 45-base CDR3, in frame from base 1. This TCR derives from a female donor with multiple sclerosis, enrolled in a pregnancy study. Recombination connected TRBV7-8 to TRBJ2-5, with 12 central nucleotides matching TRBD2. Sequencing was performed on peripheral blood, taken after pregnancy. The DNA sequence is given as TGTGCCAGCACCCAACTAGCGGGGGGTAAAGAGACCCAGTACTTC. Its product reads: CASTQLAGGKETQYF.